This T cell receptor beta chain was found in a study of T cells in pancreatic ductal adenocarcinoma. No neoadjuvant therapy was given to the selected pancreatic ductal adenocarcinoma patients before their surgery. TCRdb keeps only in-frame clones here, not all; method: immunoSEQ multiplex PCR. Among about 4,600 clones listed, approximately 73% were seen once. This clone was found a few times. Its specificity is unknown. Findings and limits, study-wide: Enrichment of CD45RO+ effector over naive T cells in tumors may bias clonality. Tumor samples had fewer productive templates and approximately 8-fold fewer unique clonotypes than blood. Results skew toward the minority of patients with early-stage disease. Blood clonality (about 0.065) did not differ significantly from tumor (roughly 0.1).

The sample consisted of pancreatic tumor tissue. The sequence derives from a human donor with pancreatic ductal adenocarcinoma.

CDR3 sequence reads: CASSLGGRGGDNEQFF. CDR3 nucleotide sequence: TGTGCCAGCAGCTTGGGGGGCAGGGGAGGGGACAATGAGCAGTTCTTC. The J gene is TRBJ2-1, the V gene TRBV5-4; D is perhaps TRBD2 (7 bases). There are 16 residues in the CDR3. The germline CDR1 and CDR2 sequences are SGHNT and YYREEE (reference sequence). V dropped 0 bases and J dropped 5 bases, with 15 bases sitting between them.